Listed below are T cell receptor beta chains from one sample, sequenced in a study of cytomegalovirus exposure and HLA in healthy donors. Some clones are missing from TCRdb's copy, which holds only in-frame ones; the method was immunoSEQ multiplex PCR. This table has just under 250,000 clones, 82% appearing once. The sequencing input was PBMCs. Receptors originate from a middle-aged woman in good health and CMV-seropositive. CDR3s include the opening cysteine and the closing phenylalanine or tryptophan. A D gene is named only where the DNA matches it firmly. Clone size is stated in some rows and not others, as once, few, many or a class when expanded.

size	V	length	D	J	CDR3	DNA
once	TRBV2	13	.	TRBJ1-1	CASRPRMNTEAFF	TGTGCCAGCAGACCGAGAATGAACACTGAAGCTTTCTTT
.	TRBV14	17	.	TRBJ2-6	CASSMKGRSSGANVLTF	TGTGCCAGCAGTATGAAGGGGCGGAGCTCTGGGGCCAACGTCCTGACTTTC
.	TRBV9	14	.	TRBJ1-1	CASSVDPRNTEAFF	TGTGCCAGCAGCGTAGATCCTAGGAACACTGAAGCTTTCTTT
.	TRBV30	14	TRBD2	TRBJ2-1	CAWRGTSGRGEQFF	TGTGCCTGGAGGGGGACTAGCGGGAGGGGTGAGCAGTTCTTC
once	TRBV19	14	.	TRBJ1-1	CASSMLWQNTEAFF	TGTGCCAGTAGTATGTTATGGCAGAACACTGAAGCTTTCTTT
.	TRBV5-1	13	TRBD1	TRBJ1-1	CASSRDRAEGAFF	TGCGCCAGCAGCAGGGACAGGGCCGAGGGAGCTTTCTTT
.	TRBV9	16	.	TRBJ1-1	CASSAPTGKVNTEAFF	TGTGCCAGCAGCGCACCGACAGGCAAGGTGAACACTGAAGCTTTCTTT
.	TRBV11-2	13	.	TRBJ1-1	CASSLTDSTEAFF	TGTGCCAGCAGCTTAACGGACAGTACTGAAGCTTTCTTT
.	TRBV7-9	14	TRBD1	TRBJ1-6	CSSSPRTGVSPLHF	TGTTCCAGCAGCCCACGGACAGGGGTCTCACCCCTCCACTTT
.	TRBV5-6	15	TRBD2	TRBJ2-7	CASSLGTSGGVEQYF	TGTGCCAGCAGCTTGGGGACTAGCGGGGGGGTTGAGCAGTACTTC
.	TRBV7-2	14	.	TRBJ1-1	CASSLGLSSAEAFF	TGTGCCAGCAGCTTGGGTTTATCCAGCGCTGAAGCTTTCTTT
.	TRBV11-2	13	TRBD1	TRBJ1-2	CASSATGIDGYTF	TGTGCCAGCAGCGCGACAGGGATTGATGGCTACACCTTC
.	TRBV30	13	.	TRBJ1-1	CAWSVQENTEAFF	TGTGCCTGGAGTGTGCAGGAGAACACTGAAGCTTTCTTT
once	TRBV10-3	15	.	TRBJ2-5	CAISDPREALETQYF	TGTGCCATCAGTGACCCTAGAGAGGCCTTAGAGACCCAGTACTTC
.	TRBV29-1	13	TRBD2	TRBJ2-7	CSVELAASYEQYF	TGCAGCGTTGAACTAGCGGCCTCCTACGAGCAGTACTTC
.	TRBV19	15	.	TRBJ1-1	CASSTPVGRNTEAFF	TGTGCCAGTAGCACCCCTGTGGGGAGGAACACTGAAGCTTTCTTT
.	TRBV25-1	16	.	TRBJ2-3	CASSEPDSHSTDTQYF	TGTGCCAGCAGTGAACCGGACAGCCATAGCACAGATACGCAGTATTTT
.	TRBV2	14	.	TRBJ2-1	CASRERPSYNEQFF	TGTGCCAGCAGGGAGCGTCCCTCCTACAATGAGCAGTTCTTC
.	TRBV5-4	14	.	TRBJ2-7	CASSLPDRNYEQYF	TGTGCCAGCAGCTTGCCGGACAGAAACTACGAGCAGTACTTC
.	TRBV13	15	TRBD2	TRBJ2-1	CASSFGGSSYNEQFF	TGTGCCAGCAGCTTCGGCGGGAGCTCCTACAATGAGCAGTTCTTC
.	TRBV13	15	TRBD1	TRBJ2-1	CASSFGTGVYNEQFF	TGTGCCAGCAGCTTCGGGACAGGGGTCTACAATGAGCAGTTCTTC
.	TRBV11-3	13	TRBD1	TRBJ2-7	CASSGQGNYEQYF	TGTGCCAGCAGTGGACAGGGAAACTACGAGCAGTACTTC
.	TRBV19	15	TRBD2	TRBJ2-1	CASSIREGSYNEQFF	TGTGCCAGTAGTATTCGGGAGGGCTCCTACAATGAGCAGTTCTTC
.	TRBV2	14	TRBD1	TRBJ2-7	CASRDRVSSYEQYF	TGTGCCAGCAGGGACAGGGTTAGCTCCTACGAGCAGTACTTC
.	TRBV6-1	14	.	TRBJ2-1	CASSDAGMNNEQFF	TGTGCCAGCAGTGACGCAGGGATGAACAATGAGCAGTTCTTC
.	TRBV6-1	14	TRBD1	TRBJ1-2	CASSEMRQGAGYTF	TGTGCCAGCAGCGAGATGAGACAGGGGGCTGGCTACACCTTC
.	TRBV7-9	16	TRBD1	TRBJ2-7	CASSLAPRQGAGEQYF	TGTGCCAGCAGCTTAGCCCCCCGACAGGGGGCGGGCGAGCAGTACTTC
.	TRBV29-1	17	TRBD1	TRBJ1-5	CSARTGTGVTGNQPQHF	TGCAGCGCCCGTACCGGGACAGGGGTTACTGGCAATCAGCCCCAGCATTTT
.	TRBV18	14	.	TRBJ1-4	CASFEQGDNEKLFF	TGTGCCAGCTTTGAGCAGGGCGATAATGAAAAACTGTTTTTT
.	TRBV2	13	.	TRBJ1-5	CASSSYLLQPQHF	TGTGCCAGCAGCTCATATTTACTTCAGCCCCAGCATTTT
.	TRBV6-5	14	.	TRBJ1-1	CASSRSTGFTEAFF	TGTGCCAGCAGTCGTTCTACAGGGTTCACTGAAGCTTTCTTT
.	TRBV30	13	.	TRBJ2-7	CAWERRGTYEQYF	TGTGCCTGGGAGAGACGAGGCACCTACGAGCAGTACTTC
.	TRBV4-1	16	.	TRBJ2-4	CASSQVDRLAKNIQYF	TGCGCCAGCAGCCAAGTCGACAGGTTAGCCAAAAACATTCAGTACTTC
.	TRBV5-4	13	.	TRBJ2-3	CASSLRGTDTQYF	TGTGCCAGCAGCTTGCGCGGCACAGATACGCAGTATTTT
.	TRBV4-1	18	.	TRBJ2-2	CASSQDLNRGLNTGELFF	TGCGCCAGCAGCCAAGATCTAAATCGCGGACTGAACACCGGGGAGCTGTTTTTT
.	TRBV19	16	.	TRBJ2-6	CASSMSGESGANVLTF	TGTGCCAGTAGTATGTCGGGAGAATCTGGGGCCAACGTCCTGACTTTC
.	TRBV18	14	TRBD2	TRBJ2-1	CASSPTIGEGEQFF	TGTGCCAGCTCCCCAACCATAGGGGAGGGTGAGCAGTTCTTC
once	TRBV13	18	.	TRBJ2-1	CASSFSVSVQGESNEQFF	TGTGCCAGCAGCTTTTCGGTTTCCGTACAGGGTGAATCCAATGAGCAGTTCTTC
.	TRBV19	15	TRBD2	TRBJ2-3	CASSSRTSGTDTQYF	TGTGCCAGTAGTTCCAGGACTAGCGGCACAGATACGCAGTATTTT
.	TRBV11-3	13	.	TRBJ1-2	CASSSSGGSGYTF	TGTGCCAGCAGCTCTAGTGGGGGGAGCGGCTACACCTTC
.	TRBV7-9	17	.	TRBJ2-1	CASSLRQGRPRGNEQFF	TGTGCCAGCAGCCTTCGGCAGGGGCGCCCGAGGGGCAATGAGCAGTTCTTC
.	TRBV4-3	15	.	TRBJ2-1	CASSQDEEGWDEQFF	TGCGCCAGCAGCCAAGATGAGGAGGGGTGGGATGAGCAGTTCTTC
few	TRBV9	16	.	TRBJ2-3	CASSPAKVTRMDTQYF	TGTGCCAGCAGCCCCGCCAAGGTGACTAGGATGGATACGCAGTATTTT
.	TRBV18	16	TRBD2	TRBJ2-2	CASWGTSGRHTGELFF	TGTGCCAGTTGGGGCACTAGCGGGCGTCACACCGGGGAGCTGTTTTTT
few	TRBV10-2	13	.	TRBJ2-7	CASIGQPTYEQYF	TGCGCCAGCATTGGCCAACCGACCTACGAGCAGTACTTC
.	TRBV9	16	TRBD1	TRBJ2-5	CASSVDRTGWGETQYF	TGTGCCAGCAGCGTAGATAGGACAGGGTGGGGAGAGACCCAGTACTTC
.	TRBV7-9	13	.	TRBJ2-7	CASRPGQTYEQYF	TGTGCCAGCAGGCCCGGACAGACCTACGAGCAGTACTTC
.	TRBV6-5	14	.	TRBJ2-4	CASSYGTAKNIQYF	TGTGCCAGCAGTTACGGCACAGCCAAAAACATTCAGTACTTC
.	TRBV9	15	TRBD2	TRBJ2-1	CASSASGGAHNEQFF	TGTGCCAGCAGCGCTAGCGGGGGGGCCCACAATGAGCAGTTCTTC
.	TRBV5-1	20	TRBD2	TRBJ2-3	CASSLGTSGRANSPTDTQYF	TGCGCCAGCAGCTTGGGGACTAGCGGGAGAGCCAATAGTCCCACAGATACGCAGTATTTT
.	TRBV2	15	TRBD2	TRBJ2-5	CASREGLAGTETQYF	TGTGCCAGCAGGGAAGGGCTAGCGGGCACGGAGACCCAGTACTTC
.	TRBV7-2	16	TRBD2	TRBJ2-7	CASSLLAGWRGNEQYF	TGTGCCAGCAGCTTACTAGCGGGGTGGAGAGGCAACGAGCAGTACTTC
.	TRBV2	15	.	TRBJ2-5	CASILNSGVGETQYF	TGTGCCAGCATTCTTAATTCAGGGGTTGGGGAGACCCAGTACTTC
.	TRBV7-9	15	TRBD1	TRBJ2-1	CASSSDRKSHNEQFF	TGTGCCAGCAGCTCGGACAGGAAATCTCACAATGAGCAGTTCTTC
few	TRBV9	15	TRBD1	TRBJ1-3	CASSVEGQAGNTIYF	TGTGCCAGCAGCGTAGAGGGACAGGCTGGAAACACCATATATTTT
.	TRBV5-1	17	TRBD2	TRBJ2-5	CASSAGLAGGFQETQYF	TGCGCCAGCAGCGCGGGACTAGCGGGAGGGTTCCAAGAGACCCAGTACTTC
.	TRBV4-3	15	TRBD2	TRBJ2-1	CASSQLAEGYNEQFF	TGCGCCAGCAGCCAGCTAGCGGAGGGCTACAATGAGCAGTTCTTC
.	TRBV2	22	TRBD1	TRBJ1-1	CASSPSLSGTGTSSDWWTEAFF	TGTGCCAGCAGCCCCTCCTTATCCGGGACAGGGACGTCCTCCGATTGGTGGACTGAAGCTTTCTTT